This is a list of T cell receptor beta chains from one sample in a study of T-cell memory formation after mild COVID-19. From the 5' RACE reads, TCRdb called clonotypes with MiXCR, one entry per CDR3 protein. In the table there are 300,000 to 400,000 distinct CDR3 sequences, around a sixth of which are singletons. Sequenced: PBMCs or a T cell subset sorted from them (not recorded which). The source is a man between 18 and 35 years old who had mild COVID-19 (a few samples of this study predate the infection). Cell type and time point are not known. CDR3s include the opening cysteine and the closing phenylalanine or tryptophan. A D gene is named only where the DNA matches it firmly. The size of a clone is reported for some rows only, either as once, few or many, or as a class for expanded clones.

V	J	D	size	DNA	CDR3
TRBV29-1	TRBJ2-7	.	.	TGCAGCGTACAACAGGGATCCTACGAGCAGTACTTC	CSVQQGSYEQYF
TRBV6-2/TRBV6-3	TRBJ1-5	.	large	TGTGCCAGCAGATCACTACAGGGCAATCAGCCCCAGCATTTT	CASRSLQGNQPQHF
TRBV18	TRBJ1-1	TRBD1	few	TGTGCCAGCTCACCTATGACAGGGGTTGAAGCTTTCTTT	CASSPMTGVEAFF
TRBV3-1	TRBJ1-4	.	.	TGTGCCAGCAGCCGGGGACTCCAAGAAAAACTGTTTTTT	CASSRGLQEKLFF
TRBV4-3	TRBJ1-2	.	few	TGCGCCAGCAGCCAAGATCCGGGGACCTATGGCTACACCTTC	CASSQDPGTYGYTF
TRBV4-3	TRBJ2-1	.	.	TGCGCCAGCGCTGTGAGACGGAACTCCTACAATGAGCAGTTCTTC	CASAVRRNSYNEQFF
TRBV4-2	TRBJ1-2	TRBD1	.	TGTGCCAGCAGCCAGGCTGGACAGGGGGCGATAGGCTACACCTTC	CASSQAGQGAIGYTF
TRBV7-2	TRBJ1-1	.	.	TGTGCCAGCAGCTTAGACCTTTTCAACACTGAAGCTTTCTTT	CASSLDLFNTEAFF
TRBV6-2/TRBV6-3	TRBJ2-7	.	few	TGTGCCAGCAGTTACGTCTACGAGCAGTACTTC	CASSYVYEQYF
TRBV6-6	TRBJ2-7	TRBD1	few	TGTGCCAGCAGACACGTACCGACAGGGCAACACGAGCAGTACTTC	CASRHVPTGQHEQYF
TRBV4-1	TRBJ2-1	.	.	TGCGCCAGCAGCCAAGAGGACTGGGGATCTGAGCAGTTCTTC	CASSQEDWGSEQFF
TRBV18	TRBJ2-2	.	few	TGTGCCAGCTCAACGACAGAGAACACCGGGGAGCTGTTTTTT	CASSTTENTGELFF
TRBV6-5	TRBJ1-5	.	.	TGTGCCAGCAGCCCCCCCCCGACAGAAGGTCAAGGACAGCCCCAGCATTTT	CASSPPPTEGQGQPQHF
TRBV29-1	TRBJ2-1	.	few	TGCAGCGTTGAGACCGTTTCGCGGGAACGCCAACCGGGCTCCTACAATGAGCAGTTCTTC	CSVETVSRERQPGSYNEQFF
TRBV6-5	TRBJ2-5	TRBD2	few	TGTGCCAGCAGTTACGGTGCGGGGGGCCAGAAGACCCAGTACTTC	CASSYGAGGQKTQYF
TRBV5-1	TRBJ1-5	.	many	TGCGCCAGCAGCCGGACGGGGCTAGGGAATCAGCCCCAGCATTTT	CASSRTGLGNQPQHF
TRBV4-3	TRBJ2-2	TRBD1	many	TGCGCCAGCAGCCAAGATAGTCGGACAGGGAGCACCGGGGAGCTGTTTTTT	CASSQDSRTGSTGELFF
TRBV7-6	TRBJ2-1	.	many	TGTGCCAGCAGCACGATCTCCGGGGGTGAGCAGTTCTTC	CASSTISGGEQFF
TRBV6-5	TRBJ2-5	.	few	TGTGCCAGCAGTTACTTGCAAGGTCAGGAGACCCAGTACTTC	CASSYLQGQETQYF
TRBV18	TRBJ1-4	TRBD1	.	TGTGCCACCCAGGGACAGGGTGATGAAAAACTGTTTTTT	CATQGQGDEKLFF
TRBV4-3	TRBJ2-2	TRBD2	many	TGCGCCAGCAGCCCGCTCCACTATTTACTAGCGGGGGGGAAACCGAACACCGGGGAGCTGTTTTTT	CASSPLHYLLAGGKPNTGELFF
TRBV4-3	TRBJ2-5	TRBD1	.	TGCGCCAGCAGCCATCGCCAGGGGGCCGGAGAGACCCAGTACTTC	CASSHRQGAGETQYF
TRBV20-1	TRBJ1-2	.	few	TGCAGTGCTACCCCACCACGGGGTACCGGGGCTTATGGCTACACCTTC	CSATPPRGTGAYGYTF